The source of this TCR beta chain is a study of control samples from healthy donors and cancer patients. Sequencing used immunoSEQ multiplex PCR; TCRdb keeps in-frame clones, though not all of them. The sample has approximately 120,000 clones, 75% to 90% seen once. Germline values: CDR1 GTSNPN, CDR2 SVGIG (reference sequence). V dropped 0 bases and J dropped 9 bases, with 12 bases sitting between them. The CDR3 length is 13 residues. The sequence derives from a woman aged 45-59 years in good health. The chain couples TRBV30 to TRBJ1-5, with D uncertain. The material sequenced was blood. The CDR3 protein is CAWSVSATGPQHF. As DNA, the CDR3 is TGTGCCTGGAGTGTTTCCGCGACGGGGCCCCAGCATTTT.